The 2 T cell receptor beta chains below come from one sample, sequenced in a study of technical replicates of blood from a handful of donors. Here immunoSEQ multiplex PCR was the method, and the copy in TCRdb shows in-frame clones only, minus some. The sample lists 60,000 to 90,000 clones, over 85% seen once, with about 0.35% in the top ten. Sequenced material: T cells isolated from PBMCs. All receptors come from a human donor in good health.

This chain links TRBV5-6 with TRBJ2-7, with D uncertain. Trimming cost V 4 bases and J 0 bases, with 11 bases left between them. Germline V CDR1 and CDR2: SGHDT, YYEEEE. The CDR3 extends over 14 amino acids. The CDR3 DNA follows: TGTGCCAGCAGCCCAGTCCCTAGCTCCTACGAGCAGTACTTC. This codes for CASSPVPSSYEQYF. The variable domain in full, completed from reference TRBV5-6 and TRBJ2-7, reads DAGVTQSPTHLIKTRGQQVTLRCSPKSGHDTVSWYQQALGQGPQFIFQYYEEEERQRGNFPDRFSGHQFPNYSSELNVNALLLGDSALYLCASSPVPSSYEQYFGPGTRLTVT.

The genes are TRBV30 and TRBJ2-3; TRBD2 matches 10 bases. The J segment lost 7 bases and the V segment lost 6 bases, leaving 7 bases of the junction unmatched. CDR1 is GTSNPN, CDR2 SVGIG, per germline (reference sequence). This CDR3 has 13 residues. CDR3 loop: CACLAGEGYTQYF. CDR3 in DNA: TGTGCCTGCCTAGCGGGAGAAGGATATACGCAGTATTTT.